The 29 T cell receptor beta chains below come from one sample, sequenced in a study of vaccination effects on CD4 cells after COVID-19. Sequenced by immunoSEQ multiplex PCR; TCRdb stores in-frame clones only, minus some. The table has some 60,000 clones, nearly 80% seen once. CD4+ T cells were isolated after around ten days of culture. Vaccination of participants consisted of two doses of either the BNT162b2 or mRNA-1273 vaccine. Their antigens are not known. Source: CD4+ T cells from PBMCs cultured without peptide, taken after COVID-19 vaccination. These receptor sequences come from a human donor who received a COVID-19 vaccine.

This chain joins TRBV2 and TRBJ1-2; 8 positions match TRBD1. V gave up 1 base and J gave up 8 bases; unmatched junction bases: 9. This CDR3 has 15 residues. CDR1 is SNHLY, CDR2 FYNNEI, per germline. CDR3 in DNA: TGTGCCAGCAGTGAAGATGGACAGGGTTATAGAGGCTACACCTTC. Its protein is CASSEDGQGYRGYTF.

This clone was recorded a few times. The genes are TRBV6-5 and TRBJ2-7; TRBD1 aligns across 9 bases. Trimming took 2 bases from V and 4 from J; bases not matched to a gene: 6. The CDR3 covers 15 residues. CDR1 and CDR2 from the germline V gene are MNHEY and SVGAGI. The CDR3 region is CASSYGGTGRYEQYF. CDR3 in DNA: TGTGCCAGCAGTTACGGGGGGACAGGGAGGTACGAGCAGTACTTC.

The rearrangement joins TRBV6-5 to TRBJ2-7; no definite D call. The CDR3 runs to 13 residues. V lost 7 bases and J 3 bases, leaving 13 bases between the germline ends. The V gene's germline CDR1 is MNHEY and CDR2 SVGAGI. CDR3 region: CASKGPGGYEQYF. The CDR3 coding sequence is TGTGCCAGCAAGGGCCCGGGTGGCTACGAGCAGTACTTC.

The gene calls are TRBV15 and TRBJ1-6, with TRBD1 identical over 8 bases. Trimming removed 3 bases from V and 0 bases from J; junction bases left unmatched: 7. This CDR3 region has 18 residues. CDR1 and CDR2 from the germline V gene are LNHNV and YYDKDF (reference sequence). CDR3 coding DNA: TGTGCCACCAGCAGGGACAGGGCCGCGAGCTCCTATAATTCACCCCTCCACTTT. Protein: CATSRDRAASSYNSPLHF. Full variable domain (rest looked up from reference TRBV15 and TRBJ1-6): DAMVIQNPRYQVTQFGKPVTLSCSQTLNHNVMYWYQQKSSQAPKLLFHYYDKDFNNEADTPDNFQSRRPNTSFCFLDIRSPGLGDTAMYLCATSRDRAASSYNSPLHFGNGTRLTVT.

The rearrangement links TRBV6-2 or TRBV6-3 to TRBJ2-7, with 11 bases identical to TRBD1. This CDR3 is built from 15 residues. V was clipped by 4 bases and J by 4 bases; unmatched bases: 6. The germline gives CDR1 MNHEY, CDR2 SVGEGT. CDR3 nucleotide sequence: TGTGCCAGCAGTTCTTGGACAGGGGGCTTTTACGAGCAGTACTTC. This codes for CASSSWTGGFYEQYF.

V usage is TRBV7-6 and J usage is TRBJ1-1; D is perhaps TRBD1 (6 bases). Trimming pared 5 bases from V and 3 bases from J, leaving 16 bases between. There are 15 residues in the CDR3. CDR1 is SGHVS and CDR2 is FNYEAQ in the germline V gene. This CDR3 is CASSPTGPSHTEAFF. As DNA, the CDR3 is TGTGCCAGCAGCCCTACAGGGCCTTCGCACACTGAAGCTTTCTTT.

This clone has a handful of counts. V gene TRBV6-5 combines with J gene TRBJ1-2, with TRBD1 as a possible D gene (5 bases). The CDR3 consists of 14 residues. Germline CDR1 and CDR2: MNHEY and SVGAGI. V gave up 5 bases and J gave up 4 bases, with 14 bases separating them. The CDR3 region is CASSRLQGAYGYTF. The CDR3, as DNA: TGTGCCAGCAGTCGCCTGCAGGGCGCCTATGGCTACACCTTC.

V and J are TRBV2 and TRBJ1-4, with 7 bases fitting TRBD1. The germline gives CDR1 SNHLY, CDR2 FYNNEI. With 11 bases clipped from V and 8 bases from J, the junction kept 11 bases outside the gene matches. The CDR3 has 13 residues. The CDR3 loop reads CAGRQGLREKLFF. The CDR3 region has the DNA TGTGCCGGACGACAGGGCCTCAGAGAAAAACTGTTTTTT.

CDR3 amino acids: CAISEVNTEAFF. The CDR3 DNA follows: TGTGCCATCAGTGAAGTCAACACTGAAGCTTTCTTT. This chain connects TRBV10-3 to TRBJ1-1; no firm D call. Per the germline V gene, CDR1 is ENHRY and CDR2 is SYGVKD. This CDR3 region has 12 residues. Trimming removed 3 bases at V and 2 bases at J, with 4 bases between.

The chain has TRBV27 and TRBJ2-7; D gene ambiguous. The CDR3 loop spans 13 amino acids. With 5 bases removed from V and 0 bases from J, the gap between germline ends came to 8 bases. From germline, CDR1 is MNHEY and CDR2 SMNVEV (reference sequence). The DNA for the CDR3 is TGTGCCAGCAGTCTCGGTCCCTCCTACGAGCAGTACTTC. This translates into CASSLGPSYEQYF.

CDR3 sequence: CASSESLAGVNEQFF. The CDR3 nucleotides are TGCGCCAGCAGTGAGTCACTAGCGGGGGTGAATGAGCAGTTCTTC. V usage is TRBV10-1 and J usage is TRBJ2-1; TRBD2 aligns across 11 bases. This CDR3 has 15 amino acids. Germline CDR1 reads WNHNN; CDR2 reads SYGVQD (reference sequence). Unmatched junction bases numbered 2, after V lost 0 bases and J lost 7 bases.

The CDR3 reads CASSLWGGEAFF. In DNA form, the CDR3 reads TGCGCCAGCAGCTTGTGGGGGGGTGAAGCTTTCTTT. The J gene is TRBJ1-1, the V gene TRBV5-1, with D perhaps TRBD1 (5 bases). CDR3 size: 12 residues. The V and J ends lost 1 base and 7 bases respectively, with 8 bases between them. CDR1 is SGHRS and CDR2 is YFSETQ in the germline V gene.

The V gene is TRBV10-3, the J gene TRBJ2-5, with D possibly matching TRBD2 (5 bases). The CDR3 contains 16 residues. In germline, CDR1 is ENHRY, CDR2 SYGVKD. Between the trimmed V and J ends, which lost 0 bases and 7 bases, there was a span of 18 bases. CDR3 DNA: TGTGCCATCAGTGAGTCATATGCGGGCTCCTTAGTGACCCAGTACTTC. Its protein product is CAISESYAGSLVTQYF.

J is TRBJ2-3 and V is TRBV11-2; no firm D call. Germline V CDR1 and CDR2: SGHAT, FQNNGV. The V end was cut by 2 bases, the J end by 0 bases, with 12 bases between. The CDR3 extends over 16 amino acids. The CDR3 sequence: CASSLIPGRSTDTQYF. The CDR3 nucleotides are TGTGCCAGCAGCTTAATCCCTGGGCGTAGCACAGATACGCAGTATTTT.

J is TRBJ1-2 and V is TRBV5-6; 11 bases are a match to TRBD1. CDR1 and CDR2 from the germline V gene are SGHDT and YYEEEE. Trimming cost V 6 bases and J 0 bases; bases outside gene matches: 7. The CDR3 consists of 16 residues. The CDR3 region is CASNRDRGNTNYGYTF. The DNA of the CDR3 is TGTGCCAGCAACCGGGACAGGGGGAACACTAACTATGGCTACACCTTC.

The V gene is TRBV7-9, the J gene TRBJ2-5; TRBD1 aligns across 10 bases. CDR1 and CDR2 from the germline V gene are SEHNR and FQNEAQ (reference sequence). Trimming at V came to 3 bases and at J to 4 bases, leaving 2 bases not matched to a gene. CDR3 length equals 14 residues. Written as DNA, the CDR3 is TGTGCCAGCAGCTTCCGGACAGGGGGAGAGACCCAGTACTTC. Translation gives CASSFRTGGETQYF. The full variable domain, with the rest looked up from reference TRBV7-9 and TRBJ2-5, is DTGVSQNPRHKITKRGQNVTFRCDPISEHNRLYWYRQTLGQGPEFLTYFQNEAQLEKSRLLSDRFSAERPKGSFSTLEIQRTEQGDSAMYLCASSFRTGGETQYFGPGTRLLVL.

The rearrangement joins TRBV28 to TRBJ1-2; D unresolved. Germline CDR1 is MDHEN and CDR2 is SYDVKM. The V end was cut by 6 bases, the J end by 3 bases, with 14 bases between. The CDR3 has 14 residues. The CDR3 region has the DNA TGTGCCAGCAGCCCCCGTGGCAGATACTATGGCTACACCTTC. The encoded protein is CASSPRGRYYGYTF.

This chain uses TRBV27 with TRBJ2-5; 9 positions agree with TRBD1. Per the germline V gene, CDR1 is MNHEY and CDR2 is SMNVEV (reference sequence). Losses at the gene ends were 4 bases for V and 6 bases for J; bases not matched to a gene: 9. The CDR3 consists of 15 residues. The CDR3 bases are TGTGCCAGCAGTTCACCACAGGGGGCGGGAAAGACCCAGTACTTC. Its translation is CASSSPQGAGKTQYF.

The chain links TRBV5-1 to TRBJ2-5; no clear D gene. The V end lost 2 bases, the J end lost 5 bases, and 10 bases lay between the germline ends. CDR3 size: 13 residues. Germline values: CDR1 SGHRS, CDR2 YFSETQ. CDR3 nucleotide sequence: TGCGCCAGCAGCTTAGCGACACAGGAGACCCAGTACTTC. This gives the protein CASSLATQETQYF. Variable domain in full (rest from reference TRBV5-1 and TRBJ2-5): KAGVTQTPRYLIKTRGQQVTLSCSPISGHRSVSWYQQTPGQGLQFLFEYFSETQRNKGNFPGRFSGRQFSNSRSEMNVSTLELGDSALYLCASSLATQETQYFGPGTRLLVL.

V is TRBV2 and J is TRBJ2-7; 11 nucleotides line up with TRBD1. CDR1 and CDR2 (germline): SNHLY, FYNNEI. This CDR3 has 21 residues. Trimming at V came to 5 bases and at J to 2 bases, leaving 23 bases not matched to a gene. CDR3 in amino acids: CASSTRDRGDELAATAYEQYF. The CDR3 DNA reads TGTGCCAGCAGTACCCGGGACAGGGGGGATGAGCTAGCGGCTACGGCCTACGAGCAGTACTTC.

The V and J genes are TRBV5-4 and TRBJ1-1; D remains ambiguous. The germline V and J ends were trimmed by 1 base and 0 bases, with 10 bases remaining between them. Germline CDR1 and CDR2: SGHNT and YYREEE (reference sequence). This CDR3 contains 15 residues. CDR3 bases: TGTGCCAGCAGCTTGCTCGCCAGATTGAACACTGAAGCTTTCTTT. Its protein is CASSLLARLNTEAFF.

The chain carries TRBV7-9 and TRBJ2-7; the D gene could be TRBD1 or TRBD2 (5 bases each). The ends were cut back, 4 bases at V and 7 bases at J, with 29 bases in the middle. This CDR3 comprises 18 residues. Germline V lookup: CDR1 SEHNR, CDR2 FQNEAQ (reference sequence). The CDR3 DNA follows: TGTGCCAGCAGCTACTACCTTACCGGGACGAGGAGACTGGGGGAGCAGTACTTC. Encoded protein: CASSYYLTGTRRLGEQYF.

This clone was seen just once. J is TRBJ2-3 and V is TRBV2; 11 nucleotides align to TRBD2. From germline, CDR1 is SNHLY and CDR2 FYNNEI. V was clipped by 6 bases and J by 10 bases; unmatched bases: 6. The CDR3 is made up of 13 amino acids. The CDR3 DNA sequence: TGTGCCAGCAGGACTAGCGGGATAATGGCGCAGTATTTT. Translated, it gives CASRTSGIMAQYF.

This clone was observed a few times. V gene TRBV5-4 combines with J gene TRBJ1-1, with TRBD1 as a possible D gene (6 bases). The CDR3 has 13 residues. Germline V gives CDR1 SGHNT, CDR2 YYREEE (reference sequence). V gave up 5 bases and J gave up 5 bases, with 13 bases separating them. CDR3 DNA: TGTGCCAGCAGTCAAGACAGGCCAACTGAAGCTTTCTTT. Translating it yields CASSQDRPTEAFF.

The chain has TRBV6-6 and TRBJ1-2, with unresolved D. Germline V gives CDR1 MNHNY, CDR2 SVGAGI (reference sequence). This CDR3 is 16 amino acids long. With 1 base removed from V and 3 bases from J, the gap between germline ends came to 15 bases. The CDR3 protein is CASSYYPGPGYYGYTF. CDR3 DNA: TGTGCCAGCAGTTACTACCCGGGCCCCGGTTACTATGGCTACACCTTC.

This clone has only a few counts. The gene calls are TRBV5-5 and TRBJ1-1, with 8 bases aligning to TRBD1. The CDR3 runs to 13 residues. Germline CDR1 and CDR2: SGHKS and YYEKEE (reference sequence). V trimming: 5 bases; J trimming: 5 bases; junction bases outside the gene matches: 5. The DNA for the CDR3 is TGTGCCAGCAGTTTCCAGGGGGCGACTGAAGCTTTCTTT. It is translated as CASSFQGATEAFF. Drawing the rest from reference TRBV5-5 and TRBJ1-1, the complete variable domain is DAGVTQSPTHLIKTRGQQVTLRCSPISGHKSVSWYQQVLGQGPQFIFQYYEKEERGRGNFPDRFSARQFPNYSSELNVNALLLGDSALYLCASSFQGATEAFFGQGTRLTVV.

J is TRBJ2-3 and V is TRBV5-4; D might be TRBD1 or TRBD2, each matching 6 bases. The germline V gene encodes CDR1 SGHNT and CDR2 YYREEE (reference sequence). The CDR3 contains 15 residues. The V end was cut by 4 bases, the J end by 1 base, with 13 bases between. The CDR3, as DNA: TGTGCCAGCAGCCGAGGGGGGCGCGGCACAGATACGCAGTATTTT. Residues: CASSRGGRGTDTQYF.

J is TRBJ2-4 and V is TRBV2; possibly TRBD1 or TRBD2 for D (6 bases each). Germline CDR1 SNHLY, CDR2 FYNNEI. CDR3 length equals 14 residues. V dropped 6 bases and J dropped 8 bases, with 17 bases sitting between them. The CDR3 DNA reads TGTGCCAGCAGGGGTCCGGGAGCAGGGGACATTCAGTACTTC. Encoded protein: CASRGPGAGDIQYF.

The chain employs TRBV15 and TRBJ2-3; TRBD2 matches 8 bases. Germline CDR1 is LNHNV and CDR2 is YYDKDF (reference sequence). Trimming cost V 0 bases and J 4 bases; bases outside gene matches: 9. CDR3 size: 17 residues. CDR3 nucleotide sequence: TGTGCCACCAGCAGAGATGTGACGGGGGGGCCATCAGATACGCAGTATTTT. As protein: CATSRDVTGGPSDTQYF.